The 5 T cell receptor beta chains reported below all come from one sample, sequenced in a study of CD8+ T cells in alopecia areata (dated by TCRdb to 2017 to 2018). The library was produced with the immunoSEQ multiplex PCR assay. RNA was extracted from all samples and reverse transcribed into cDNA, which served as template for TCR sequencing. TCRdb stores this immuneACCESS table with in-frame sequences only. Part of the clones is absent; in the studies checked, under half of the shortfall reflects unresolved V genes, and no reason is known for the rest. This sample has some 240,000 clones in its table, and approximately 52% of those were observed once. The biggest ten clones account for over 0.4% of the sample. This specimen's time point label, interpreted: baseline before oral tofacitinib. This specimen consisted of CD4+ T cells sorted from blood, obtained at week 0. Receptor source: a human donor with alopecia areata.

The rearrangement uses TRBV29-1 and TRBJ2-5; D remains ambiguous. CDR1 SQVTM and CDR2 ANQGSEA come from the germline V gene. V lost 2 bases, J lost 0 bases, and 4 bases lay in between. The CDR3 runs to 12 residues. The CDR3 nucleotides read TGCAGCGTTGAACCCAACCAAGAGACCCAGTACTTC. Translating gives CSVEPNQETQYF.

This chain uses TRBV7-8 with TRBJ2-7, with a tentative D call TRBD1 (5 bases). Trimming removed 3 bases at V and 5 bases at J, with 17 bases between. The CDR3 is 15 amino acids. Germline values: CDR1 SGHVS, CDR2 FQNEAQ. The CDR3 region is CASSLLRRVVDEQYF. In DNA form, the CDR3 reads TGTGCCAGCAGCTTGCTCCGCAGGGTCGTCGACGAGCAGTACTTC. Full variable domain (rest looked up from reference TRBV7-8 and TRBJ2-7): GAGVSQSPRYKVAKRGQDVALRCDPISGHVSLFWYQQALGQGPEFLTYFQNEAQLDKSGLPSDRFFAERPEGSVSTLKIQRTQQEDSAVYLCASSLLRRVVDEQYFGPGTRLTVT.

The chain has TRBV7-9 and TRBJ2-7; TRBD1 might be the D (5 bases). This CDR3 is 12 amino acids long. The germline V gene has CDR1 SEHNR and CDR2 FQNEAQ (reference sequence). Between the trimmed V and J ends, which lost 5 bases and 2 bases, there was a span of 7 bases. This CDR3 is CASSPGPYEQYF. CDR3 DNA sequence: TGTGCCAGCAGCCCAGGGCCCTACGAGCAGTACTTC.

The CDR3 sequence: CASSVIVRGDEQYF. The CDR3 DNA follows: TGTGCCAGCAGCGTGATCGTGAGGGGTGACGAGCAGTACTTC. The chain is built from TRBV7-9 and TRBJ2-7; D may match TRBD1 or TRBD2 (5 bases each). The CDR3 contains 14 residues. V dropped 5 bases and J dropped 5 bases, with 16 bases sitting between them. The germline V gene encodes CDR1 SEHNR and CDR2 FQNEAQ (reference sequence).

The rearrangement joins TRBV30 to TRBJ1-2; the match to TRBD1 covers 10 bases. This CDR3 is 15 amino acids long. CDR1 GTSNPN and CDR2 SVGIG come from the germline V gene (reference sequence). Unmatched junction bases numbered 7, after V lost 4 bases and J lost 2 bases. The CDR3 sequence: CAWIGTGASNYGYTF. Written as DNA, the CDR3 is TGTGCCTGGATCGGGACAGGGGCCTCCAACTATGGCTACACCTTC.